This T cell receptor beta chain was sequenced for a study of T cell responses to AZD1222 COVID-19 vaccine. Study outcomes and limitations: The donors showed a predominance of white British ancestry and of females, with possible underestimation of clonal diversity.

TCRdb's copy holds only in-frame clones and misses some; the assay was immunoSEQ multiplex PCR. The data show roughly 55,000 clones, with 89% seen just once and roughly 2% held by the top ten. The V end was cut by 5 bases, the J end by 0 bases, with 11 bases between. Germline V gene sequence: CDR1 SGHVS, CDR2 FNYEAQ. The length of the CDR3 is 14 residues. Worth noting for this clone: Antigen unknown.

The sequence was obtained from an adult in good health. V gene TRBV7-6 combines with J gene TRBJ2-7; D gene uncertain. The starting material was peripheral blood, obtained on day 0 of AZD1222 vaccination. CDR3 sequence (DNA): TGTGCCAGCAGCCCTCTTTCGGCCTCCTACGAGCAGTACTTC. Protein: CASSPLSASYEQYF.